There are a few counts of the clone carrying this T cell receptor beta chain. The data stem from a study of T-cell memory formation after mild COVID-19. With 4 bases removed from V and 7 bases from J, the gap between germline ends came to 20 bases. The CDR3 runs to 15 residues. Germline V gives CDR1 LGHNA, CDR2 YSLEER. 5'RACE primed at constant segments yielded TCR alpha and TCR beta cDNA libraries bearing sample barcodes and UMIs. MiXCR was run by TCRdb on the 5' RACE reads, yielding one entry per CDR3 protein. The top ten hold over 20% of the sample, which has nearly 350,000 distinct CDR3 sequences, approximately 12% seen once.

The specimen was PBMCs or a T cell subset sorted from them (not recorded which). This chain links TRBV4-3 with TRBJ2-7; D is tentatively TRBD1 or TRBD2 (5 bases each). The clonotype originates from a man aged 18 to 30 who had mild COVID-19 (a few samples of this study predate the infection). Cell type and time point are not known. The CDR3 DNA sequence: TGCGCCAGCAGCCCCCTCGGGGCAGGGTTAGGTGAGCAGTACTTC. Translating it yields CASSPLGAGLGEQYF.